This T cell receptor (beta chain) is from a study of T-cell memory formation after mild COVID-19. TCRdb redid the calling of the 5' RACE reads with MiXCR, one entry per CDR3 protein. The table records roughly 370,000 distinct CDR3 sequences, roughly 15% of them present only once. Source material: PBMCs or a T cell subset sorted from them (not recorded which). This clonotype was sampled from a man aged 18 to 29 who had mild COVID-19 (a few samples of this study predate the infection). Cell type and time point are not known.

DNA for the CDR3: TGCGCCAGCAGCCATGCAGCGAACACTGAAGCTTTCTTT. Encoded protein: CASSHAANTEAFF. The chain employs TRBV4-1 and TRBJ1-1; D unclear. Looked up from germline, CDR1 is MGHRA and CDR2 is YSYEKL. This CDR3 is built from 13 residues. Trimming took off 3 bases at V and 1 base at J, with 6 bases between the two ends.